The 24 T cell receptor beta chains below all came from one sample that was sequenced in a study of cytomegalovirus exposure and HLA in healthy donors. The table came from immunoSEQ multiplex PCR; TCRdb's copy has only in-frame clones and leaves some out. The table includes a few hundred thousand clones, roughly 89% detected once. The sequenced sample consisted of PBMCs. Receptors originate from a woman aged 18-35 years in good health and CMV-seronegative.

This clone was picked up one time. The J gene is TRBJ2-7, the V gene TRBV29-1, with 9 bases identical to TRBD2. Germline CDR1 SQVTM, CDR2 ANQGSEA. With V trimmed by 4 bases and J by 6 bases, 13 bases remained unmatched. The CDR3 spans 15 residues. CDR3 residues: CSVVGTAGGPSEQYF. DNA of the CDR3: TGCAGCGTTGTTGGTACGGCGGGAGGGCCCTCCGAGCAGTACTTC.

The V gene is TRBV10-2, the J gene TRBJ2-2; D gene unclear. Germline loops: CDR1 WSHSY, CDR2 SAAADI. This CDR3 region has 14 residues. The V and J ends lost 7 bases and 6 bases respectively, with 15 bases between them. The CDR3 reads CASKLTAESGELFF. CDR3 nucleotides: TGCGCCAGCAAGTTGACCGCGGAATCCGGGGAGCTGTTTTTT.

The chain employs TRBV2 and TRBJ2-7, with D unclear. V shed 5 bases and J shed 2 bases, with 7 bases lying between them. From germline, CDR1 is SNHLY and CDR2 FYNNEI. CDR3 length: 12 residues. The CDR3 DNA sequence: TGTGCCAGCAGTACAGAGCCCTACGAGCAGTACTTC. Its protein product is CASSTEPYEQYF. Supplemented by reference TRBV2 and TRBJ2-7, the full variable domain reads EPEVTQTPSHQVTQMGQEVILRCVPISNHLYFYWYRQILGQKVEFLVSFYNNEISEKSEIFDDQFSVERPDGSNFTLKIRSTKLEDSAMYFCASSTEPYEQYFGPGTRLTVT.

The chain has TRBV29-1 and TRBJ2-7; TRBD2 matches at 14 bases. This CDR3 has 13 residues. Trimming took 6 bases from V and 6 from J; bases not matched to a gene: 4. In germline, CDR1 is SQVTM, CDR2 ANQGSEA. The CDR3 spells CSVHGLAGGEQYF. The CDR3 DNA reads TGCAGCGTCCATGGACTAGCGGGAGGCGAGCAGTACTTC.

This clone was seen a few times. CDR3 nucleotides: TGTGCCAGCAGGCGGGACAGAAACCAAGAGACCCAGTACTTC. Amino acid sequence: CASRRDRNQETQYF. The rearrangement joins TRBV6-5 to TRBJ2-5; D is perhaps TRBD1 (7 bases). The CDR3 runs 14 residues. The germline V and J ends were trimmed by 6 bases and 0 bases, with 11 bases remaining between them. Germline CDR1 reads MNHEY; CDR2 reads SVGAGI.

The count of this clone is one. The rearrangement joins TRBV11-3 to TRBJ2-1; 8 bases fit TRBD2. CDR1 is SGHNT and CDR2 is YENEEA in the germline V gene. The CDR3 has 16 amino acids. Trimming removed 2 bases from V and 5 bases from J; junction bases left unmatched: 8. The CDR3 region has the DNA TGTGCCAGCAGCTTAAAAGCGGGAGCGTTTAACAATGAGCAGTTCTTC. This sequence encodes CASSLKAGAFNNEQFF. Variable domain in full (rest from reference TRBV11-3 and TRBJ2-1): EAGVVQSPRYKIIEKKQPVAFWCNPISGHNTLYWYLQNLGQGPELLIRYENEEAVDDSQLPKDRFSAERLKGVDSTLKIQPAELGDSAVYLCASSLKAGAFNNEQFFGPGTRLTVL.

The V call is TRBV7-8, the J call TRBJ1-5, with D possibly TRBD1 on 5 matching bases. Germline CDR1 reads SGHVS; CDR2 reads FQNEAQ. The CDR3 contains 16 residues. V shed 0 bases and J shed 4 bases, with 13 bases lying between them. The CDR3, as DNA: TGTGCCAGCAGCTTAGCGGGGCAGCAAACAAATCAGCCCCAGCATTTT. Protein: CASSLAGQQTNQPQHF.

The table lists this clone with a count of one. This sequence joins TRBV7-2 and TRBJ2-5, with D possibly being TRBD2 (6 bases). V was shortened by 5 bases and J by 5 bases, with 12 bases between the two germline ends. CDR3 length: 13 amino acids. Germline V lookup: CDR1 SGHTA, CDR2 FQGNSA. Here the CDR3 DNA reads TGTGCCAGCAGCCAGCGGGCTGGGGAGACCCAGTACTTC. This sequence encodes CASSQRAGETQYF.

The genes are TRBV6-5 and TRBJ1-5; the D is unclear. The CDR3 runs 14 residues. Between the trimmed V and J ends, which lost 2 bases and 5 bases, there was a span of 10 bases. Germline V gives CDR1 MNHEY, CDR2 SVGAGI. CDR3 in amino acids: CASSYNSLYQPQHF. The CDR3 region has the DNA TGTGCCAGCAGTTACAACAGCTTATATCAGCCCCAGCATTTT.

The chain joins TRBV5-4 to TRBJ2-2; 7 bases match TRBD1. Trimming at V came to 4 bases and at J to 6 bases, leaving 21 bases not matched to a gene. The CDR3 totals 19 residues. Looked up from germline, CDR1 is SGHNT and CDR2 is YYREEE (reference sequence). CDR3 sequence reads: CASSTIRDSSAMLAGELFF. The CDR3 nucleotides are TGTGCCAGCAGCACCATCAGGGACAGCTCGGCGATGTTGGCCGGGGAGCTGTTTTTT. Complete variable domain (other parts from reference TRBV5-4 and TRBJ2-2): ETGVTQSPTHLIKTRGQQVTLRCSSQSGHNTVSWYQQALGQGPQFIFQYYREEENGRGNFPPRFSGLQFPNYSSELNVNALELDDSALYLCASSTIRDSSAMLAGELFFGEGSRLTVL.

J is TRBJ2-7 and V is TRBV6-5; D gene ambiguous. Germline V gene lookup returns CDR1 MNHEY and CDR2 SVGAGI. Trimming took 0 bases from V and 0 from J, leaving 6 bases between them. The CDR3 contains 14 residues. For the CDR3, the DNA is TGTGCCAGCAGTTACTCTGCAGACTCCTACGAGCAGTACTTC. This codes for CASSYSADSYEQYF.

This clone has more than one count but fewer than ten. CDR3 protein: CASSVLGQGNGYTF. The DNA for the CDR3 is TGTGCCAGCAGCGTTCTGGGACAGGGGAATGGCTACACCTTC. This chain links TRBV9 with TRBJ1-2; TRBD1 agrees at 10 bases. In germline, CDR1 is SGDLS, CDR2 YYNGEE. Trimming removed 2 bases from V and 6 bases from J; junction bases left unmatched: 4. The CDR3 covers 14 residues. Supplemented by reference TRBV9 and TRBJ1-2, the full variable domain reads DSGVTQTPKHLITATGQRVTLRCSPRSGDLSVYWYQQSLDQGLQFLIQYYNGEERAKGNILERFSAQQFPDLHSELNLSSLELGDSALYFCASSVLGQGNGYTFGSGTRLTVV.

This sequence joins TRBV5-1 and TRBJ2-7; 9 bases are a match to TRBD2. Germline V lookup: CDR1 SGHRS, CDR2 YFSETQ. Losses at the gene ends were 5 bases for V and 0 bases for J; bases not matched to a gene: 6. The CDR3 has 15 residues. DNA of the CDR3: TGCGCCAGCAGGAGGCTAGCGGGAACCTCCTACGAGCAGTACTTC. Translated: CASRRLAGTSYEQYF.

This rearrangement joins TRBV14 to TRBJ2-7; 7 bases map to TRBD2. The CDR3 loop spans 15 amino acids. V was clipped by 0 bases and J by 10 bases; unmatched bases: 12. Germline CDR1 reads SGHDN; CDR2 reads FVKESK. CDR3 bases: TGTGCCAGCAGCCAAGATTGGCTAGCGGTCAAGCCCCAGTACTTC. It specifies CASSQDWLAVKPQYF.

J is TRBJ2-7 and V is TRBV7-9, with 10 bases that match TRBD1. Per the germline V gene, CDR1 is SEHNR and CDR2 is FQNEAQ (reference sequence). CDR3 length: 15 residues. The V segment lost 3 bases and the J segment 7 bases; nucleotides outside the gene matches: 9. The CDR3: CASSFSGTGAGEQYF. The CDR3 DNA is TGTGCCAGCAGCTTCTCCGGGACAGGGGCGGGTGAGCAGTACTTC. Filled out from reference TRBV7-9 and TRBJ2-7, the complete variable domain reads DTGVSQNPRHKITKRGQNVTFRCDPISEHNRLYWYRQTLGQGPEFLTYFQNEAQLEKSRLLSDRFSAERPKGSFSTLEIQRTEQGDSAMYLCASSFSGTGAGEQYFGPGTRLTVT.

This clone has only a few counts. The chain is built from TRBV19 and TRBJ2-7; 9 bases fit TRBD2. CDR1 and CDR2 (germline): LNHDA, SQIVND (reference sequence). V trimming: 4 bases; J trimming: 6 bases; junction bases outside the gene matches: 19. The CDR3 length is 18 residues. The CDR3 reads CASSTILGASGTISEQYF. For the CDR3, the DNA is TGTGCCAGTAGTACAATTCTTGGGGCTAGCGGGACCATTAGCGAGCAGTACTTC.

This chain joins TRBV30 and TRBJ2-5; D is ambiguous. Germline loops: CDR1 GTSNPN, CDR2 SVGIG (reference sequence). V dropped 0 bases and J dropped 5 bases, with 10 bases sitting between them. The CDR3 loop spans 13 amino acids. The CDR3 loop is CAWSVNLRETQYF. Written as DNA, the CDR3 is TGTGCCTGGAGTGTAAACCTCCGGGAGACCCAGTACTTC.

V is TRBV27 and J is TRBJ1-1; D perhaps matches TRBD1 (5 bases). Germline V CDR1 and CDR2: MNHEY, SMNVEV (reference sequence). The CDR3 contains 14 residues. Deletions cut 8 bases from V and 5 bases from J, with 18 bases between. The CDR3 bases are TGTGCCAGCCAATCCCGGGGGACCGTTACTGAAGCTTTCTTT. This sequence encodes CASQSRGTVTEAFF.

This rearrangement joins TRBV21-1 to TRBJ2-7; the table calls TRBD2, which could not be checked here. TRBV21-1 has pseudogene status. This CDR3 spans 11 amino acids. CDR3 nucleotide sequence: TGTGCCAGCAGCAAATATAGAGAGCAGTACTTC. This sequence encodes CASSKYREQYF.

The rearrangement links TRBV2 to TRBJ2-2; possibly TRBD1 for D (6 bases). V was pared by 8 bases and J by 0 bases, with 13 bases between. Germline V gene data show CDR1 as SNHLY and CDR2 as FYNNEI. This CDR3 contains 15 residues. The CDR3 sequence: CASQNRETNTGELFF. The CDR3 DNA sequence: TGTGCCAGCCAGAACAGGGAAACGAACACCGGGGAGCTGTTTTTT.

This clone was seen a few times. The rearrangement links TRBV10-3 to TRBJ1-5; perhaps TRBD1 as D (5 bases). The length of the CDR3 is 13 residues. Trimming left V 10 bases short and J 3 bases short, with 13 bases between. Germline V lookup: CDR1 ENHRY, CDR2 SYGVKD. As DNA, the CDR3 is TGTGCCAGCGCTGACAGCACCAATCAGCCCCAGCATTTT. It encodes CASADSTNQPQHF.

CDR3 nucleotide sequence: TGCGCCAGCAGTCCAGGCTTGACCGGGGAGCTGTTTTTT. It is translated as CASSPGLTGELFF. The rearrangement uses TRBV5-1 and TRBJ2-2; D remains unclear. Germline CDR1 is SGHRS and CDR2 is YFSETQ. This CDR3 is 13 amino acids long. The germline V and J ends were trimmed by 5 bases and 5 bases, with 10 bases remaining between them.

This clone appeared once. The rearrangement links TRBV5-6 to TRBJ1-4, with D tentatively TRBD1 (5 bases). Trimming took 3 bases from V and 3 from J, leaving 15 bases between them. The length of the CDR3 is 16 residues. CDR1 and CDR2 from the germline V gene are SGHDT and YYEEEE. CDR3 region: CASSWAPGISNEKLFF. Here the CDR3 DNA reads TGTGCCAGCAGCTGGGCCCCAGGGATCTCTAATGAAAAACTGTTTTTT.

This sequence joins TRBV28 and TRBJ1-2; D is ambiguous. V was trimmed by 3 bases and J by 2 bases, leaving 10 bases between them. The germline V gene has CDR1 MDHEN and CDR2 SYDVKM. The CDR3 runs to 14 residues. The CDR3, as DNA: TGTGCCAGCAGTTTGCCACAGTGGAACTATGGCTACACCTTC. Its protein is CASSLPQWNYGYTF.